This T cell receptor (beta chain) was observed in a study of monozygotic twins with inflammatory bowel disease. Findings of the study overall: IBD patients showed reduced TCRbeta diversity (inverse Simpson) versus healthy co-twins.

This CDR3 contains 14 residues. From germline, CDR1 is SGHRS and CDR2 YFSETQ. Donors each gave around 2.5 ml of blood. TCRdb processed the 5' RACE reads again and assigns one entry to each CDR3 protein, with no DNA. This sample carries some 90,000 distinct CDR3 sequences, with approximately 7% going to the ten biggest clones. With respect to this clonotype: Its specificity is not known.

This rearrangement joins TRBV5-1 to TRBJ1-6; lacking DNA, the TRBD1 call made by TCRdb goes unchecked. The receptor was derived from a human donor with ulcerative colitis or Crohn's disease, or a healthy co-twin of an affected twin (not recorded which). Sequences were obtained from blood. CDR3 sequence reads: CASSGQGGDSPLHF.